This T cell receptor beta chain was sequenced for a study of radiotherapy plus CTLA-4 blockade in lung cancer. Alongside CTLA-4 blockade with ipilimumab, patients with chemo-refractory metastatic non-small-cell lung cancer received focal radiation. The study, taken as a whole, reports: Interferon-beta, together with early blood T cell clone dynamics, reportedly best predicted response. Tumor-origin TCR clones grew in blood after radiotherapy plus ipilimumab.

A word on this clone: The antigen is undetermined.

With V trimmed by 3 bases and J by 3 bases, 3 bases remained unmatched. This CDR3 has 14 residues. CDR1 is SGHTA, CDR2 FQGNSA, per germline. Produced via immunoSEQ multiplex PCR; TCRdb's table is partial and in-frame only. The sample records tens of thousands of clones, 70% to 85% being singletons. The sample in question was peripheral blood, obtained from a patient treated with radiotherapy plus ipilimumab. The receptor comes from a human donor with non-small cell lung cancer who had a partial response to radiotherapy plus ipilimumab. This sequence joins TRBV7-2 and TRBJ2-5; the match to TRBD2 covers 8 bases. The CDR3 protein is CASSFGRGEETQYF. The CDR3 DNA follows: TGTGCCAGCAGCTTCGGGCGGGGGGAAGAGACCCAGTACTTC.